This T cell receptor (beta chain) was identified during a study of blood T cell repertoires in COVID-19. Study summary: Sources were T cells, B-cell-depleted T cells, or PBMCs; the material itself was cDNA or gDNA.

Germline V gives CDR1 MNHEY, CDR2 SVGAGI. This CDR3 spans 13 amino acids. V was shortened by 6 bases and J by 6 bases, with 11 bases between the two germline ends. In the original workflow: For nucleated cells, counts were estimated from reference gene primer amplification. Repertoires were generated with immunoSEQ multiplex PCR, while TCRdb's copy carries only in-frame clones and drops some. That table supplies the V and J calls and clone size; D and trimming were determined from the DNA. The repertoire holds tens of thousands of clones, 85% seen once, with 15% to 20% in the top ten. The origin of this receptor is a human donor in a cohort sampled during active COVID-19. The V and J genes are TRBV6-5 and TRBJ2-2, with a possible D match to TRBD2 (5 bases). Sequencing used peripheral blood. In nucleotides, the CDR3 is TGTGCCAGCAGGGAGGTTGCGGCCGGGGAGCTGTTTTTT. It translates to CASREVAAGELFF.